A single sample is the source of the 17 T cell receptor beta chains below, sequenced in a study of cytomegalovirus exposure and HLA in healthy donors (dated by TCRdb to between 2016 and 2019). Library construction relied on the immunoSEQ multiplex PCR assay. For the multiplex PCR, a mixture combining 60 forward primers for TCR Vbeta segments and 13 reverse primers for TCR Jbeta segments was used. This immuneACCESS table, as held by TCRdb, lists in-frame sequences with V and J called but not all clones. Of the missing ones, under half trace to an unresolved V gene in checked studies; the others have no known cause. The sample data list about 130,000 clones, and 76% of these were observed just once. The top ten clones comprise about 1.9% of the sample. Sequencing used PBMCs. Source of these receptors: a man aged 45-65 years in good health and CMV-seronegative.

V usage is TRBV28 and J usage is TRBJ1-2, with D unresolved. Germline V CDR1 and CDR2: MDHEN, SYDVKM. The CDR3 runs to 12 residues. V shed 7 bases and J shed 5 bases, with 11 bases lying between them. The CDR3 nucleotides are TGTGCCAGCACGCAACAGTGGTATGGCTACACCTTC. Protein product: CASTQQWYGYTF.

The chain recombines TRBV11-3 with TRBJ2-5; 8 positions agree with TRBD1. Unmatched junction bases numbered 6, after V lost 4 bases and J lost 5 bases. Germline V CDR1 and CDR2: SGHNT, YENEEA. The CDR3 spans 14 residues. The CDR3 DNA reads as TGTGCCAGCAGCTACTCAGGGGGCCGGGAGACCCAGTACTTC. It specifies CASSYSGGRETQYF.

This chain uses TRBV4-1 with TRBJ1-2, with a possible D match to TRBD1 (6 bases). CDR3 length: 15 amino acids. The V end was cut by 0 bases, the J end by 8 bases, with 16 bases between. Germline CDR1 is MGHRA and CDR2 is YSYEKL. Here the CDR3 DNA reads TGCGCCAGCAGCCAAGATGCGTCGCAGGGGCTAGGCTACACCTTC. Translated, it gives CASSQDASQGLGYTF.

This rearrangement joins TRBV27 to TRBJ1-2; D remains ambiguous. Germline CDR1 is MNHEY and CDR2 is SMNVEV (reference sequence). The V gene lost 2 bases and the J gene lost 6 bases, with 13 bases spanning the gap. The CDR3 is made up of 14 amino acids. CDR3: CASSLRGEVHGYTF. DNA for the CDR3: TGTGCCAGCAGTTTACGCGGGGAGGTCCATGGCTACACCTTC.

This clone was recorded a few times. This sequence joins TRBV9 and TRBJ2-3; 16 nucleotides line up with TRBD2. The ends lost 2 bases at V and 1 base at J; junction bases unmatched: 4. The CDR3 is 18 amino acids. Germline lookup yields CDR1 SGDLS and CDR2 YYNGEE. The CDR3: CASSVGTSGGAGTDTQYF. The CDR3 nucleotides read TGTGCCAGCAGCGTCGGGACTAGCGGGGGGGCAGGCACAGATACGCAGTATTTT.

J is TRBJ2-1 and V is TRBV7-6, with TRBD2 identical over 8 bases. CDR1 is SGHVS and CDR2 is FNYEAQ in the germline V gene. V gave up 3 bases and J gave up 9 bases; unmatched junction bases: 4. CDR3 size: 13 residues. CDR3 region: CASSLASGGEQFF. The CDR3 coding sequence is TGTGCCAGCAGCTTGGCAAGCGGGGGTGAGCAGTTCTTC.

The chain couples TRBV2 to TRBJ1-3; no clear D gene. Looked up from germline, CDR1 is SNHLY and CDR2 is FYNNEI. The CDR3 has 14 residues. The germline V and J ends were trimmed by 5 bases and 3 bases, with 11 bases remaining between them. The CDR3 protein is CASSIKASGNTIYF. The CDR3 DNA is TGTGCCAGCAGTATCAAGGCTAGTGGAAACACCATATATTTT.

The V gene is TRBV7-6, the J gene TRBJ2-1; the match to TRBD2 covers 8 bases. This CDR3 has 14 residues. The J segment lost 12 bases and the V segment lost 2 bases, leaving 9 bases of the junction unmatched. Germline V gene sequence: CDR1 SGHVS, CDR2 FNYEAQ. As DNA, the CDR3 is TGTGCCAGCAGCTTAACAGAGTGGGCGGGGGGGCAGTTCTTC. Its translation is CASSLTEWAGGQFF. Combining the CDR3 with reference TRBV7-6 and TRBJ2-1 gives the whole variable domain GAGVSQSPRYKVTKRGQDVALRCDPISGHVSLYWYRQALGQGPEFLTYFNYEAQQDKSGLPNDRFSAERPEGSISTLTIQRTEQRDSAMYRCASSLTEWAGGQFFGPGTRLTVL.

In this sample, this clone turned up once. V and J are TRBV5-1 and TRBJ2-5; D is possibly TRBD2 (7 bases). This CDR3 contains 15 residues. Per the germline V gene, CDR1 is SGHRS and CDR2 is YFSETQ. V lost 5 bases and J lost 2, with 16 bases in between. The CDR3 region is CASSLGGGGQETQYF. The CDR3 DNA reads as TGCGCCAGCAGTTTAGGAGGGGGAGGGCAAGAGACCCAGTACTTC.

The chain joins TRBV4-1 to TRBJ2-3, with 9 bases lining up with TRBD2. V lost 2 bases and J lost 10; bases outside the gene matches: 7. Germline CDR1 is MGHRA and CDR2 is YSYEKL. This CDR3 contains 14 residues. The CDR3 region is CASSQLRGGGAQYF. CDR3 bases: TGCGCCAGCAGCCAATTGCGGGGGGGCGGGGCGCAGTATTTT.

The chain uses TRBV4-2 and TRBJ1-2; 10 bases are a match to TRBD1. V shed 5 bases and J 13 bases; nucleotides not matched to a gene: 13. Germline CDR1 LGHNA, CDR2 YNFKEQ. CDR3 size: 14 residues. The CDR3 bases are TGTGCCAGCAGCGGCCGGGACAGGGGCGACGAATGCACCTTC. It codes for CASSGRDRGDECTF.

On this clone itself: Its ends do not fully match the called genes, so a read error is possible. In DNA, the CDR3 is TGTGCCAGTAGTATTCCGGGAAGGGTCGTCTTC. This encodes CASSIPGRVVF. J is TRBJ2-7 and V is TRBV19; possible D gene TRBD2, 5 bases. This CDR3 is 11 amino acids long. In germline, CDR1 is LNHDA, CDR2 SQIVND (reference sequence).

The DNA of the CDR3 is TGCAGCGTTGCGACAGGCGGCTACACCTTC. Encoded protein: CSVATGGYTF. This chain joins TRBV29-1 and TRBJ1-2; perhaps TRBD1 as D (6 bases). Germline V gene data show CDR1 as SQVTM and CDR2 as ANQGSEA. V lost 4 bases and J lost 8, with 8 bases in between. CDR3 size: 10 residues.

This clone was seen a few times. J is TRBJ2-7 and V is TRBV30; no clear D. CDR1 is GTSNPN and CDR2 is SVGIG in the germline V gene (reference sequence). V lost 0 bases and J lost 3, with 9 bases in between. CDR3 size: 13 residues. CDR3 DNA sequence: TGTGCCTGGAGTGTAGACATCCGCTACGAGCAGTACTTC. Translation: CAWSVDIRYEQYF.

The CDR3 coding sequence is TGTGCCAGCAGCTTGGCTAGCGGGAAATACAATGAGCAGTTCTTC. Its protein product is CASSLASGKYNEQFF. The chain couples TRBV7-2 to TRBJ2-1; TRBD2 aligns across 9 bases. This CDR3 comprises 15 residues. V was clipped by 3 bases and J by 4 bases; unmatched bases: 4. The germline CDR1 and CDR2 sequences are SGHTA and FQGNSA.

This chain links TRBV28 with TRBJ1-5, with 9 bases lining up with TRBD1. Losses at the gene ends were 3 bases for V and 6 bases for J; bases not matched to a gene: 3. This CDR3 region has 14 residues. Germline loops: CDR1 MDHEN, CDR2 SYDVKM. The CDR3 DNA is TGTGCCAGCAGTTTCACAGGGGGCGGTCAGCCCCAGCATTTT. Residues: CASSFTGGGQPQHF.

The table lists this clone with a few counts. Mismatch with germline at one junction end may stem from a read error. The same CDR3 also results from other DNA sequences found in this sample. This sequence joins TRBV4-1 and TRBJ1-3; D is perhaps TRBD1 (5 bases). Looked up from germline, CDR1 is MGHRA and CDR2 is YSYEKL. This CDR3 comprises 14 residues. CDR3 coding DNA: TGTGCCAGCAGCCAAGAGGGGCGGGGGAACACCATATATTTT. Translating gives CASSQEGRGNTIYF.